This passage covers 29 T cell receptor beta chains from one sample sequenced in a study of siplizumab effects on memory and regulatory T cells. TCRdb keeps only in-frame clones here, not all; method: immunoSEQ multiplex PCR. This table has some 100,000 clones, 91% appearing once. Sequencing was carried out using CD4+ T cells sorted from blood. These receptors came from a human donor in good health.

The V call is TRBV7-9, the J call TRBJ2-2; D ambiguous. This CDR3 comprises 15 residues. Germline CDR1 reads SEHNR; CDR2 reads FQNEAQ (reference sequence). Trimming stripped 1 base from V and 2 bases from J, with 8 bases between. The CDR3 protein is CASSLGEANTGELFF. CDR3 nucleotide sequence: TGTGCCAGCAGCTTAGGAGAGGCCAACACCGGGGAGCTGTTTTTT. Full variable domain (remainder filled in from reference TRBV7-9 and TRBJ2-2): DTGVSQNPRHKITKRGQNVTFRCDPISEHNRLYWYRQTLGQGPEFLTYFQNEAQLEKSRLLSDRFSAERPKGSFSTLEIQRTEQGDSAMYLCASSLGEANTGELFFGEGSRLTVL.

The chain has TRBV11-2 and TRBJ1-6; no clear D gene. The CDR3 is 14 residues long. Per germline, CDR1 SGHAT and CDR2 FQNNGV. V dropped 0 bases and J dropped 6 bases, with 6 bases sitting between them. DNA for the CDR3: TGTGCCAGCAGCTTAGAGGCAGTTAATTCACCCCTCCACTTT. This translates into CASSLEAVNSPLHF. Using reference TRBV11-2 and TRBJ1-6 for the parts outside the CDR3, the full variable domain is EAGVAQSPRYKIIEKRQSVAFWCNPISGHATLYWYQQILGQGPKLLIQFQNNGVVDDSQLPKDRFSAERLKGVDSTLKIQPAKLEDSAVYLCASSLEAVNSPLHFGNGTRLTVT.

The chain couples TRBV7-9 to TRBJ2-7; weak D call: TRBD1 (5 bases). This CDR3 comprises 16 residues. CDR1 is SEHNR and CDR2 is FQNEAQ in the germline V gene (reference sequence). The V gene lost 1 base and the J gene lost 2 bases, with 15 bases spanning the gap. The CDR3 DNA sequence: TGTGCCAGCAGCTTAGGAGTGGGGTTGGGGCCCTACGAGCAGTACTTC. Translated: CASSLGVGLGPYEQYF.

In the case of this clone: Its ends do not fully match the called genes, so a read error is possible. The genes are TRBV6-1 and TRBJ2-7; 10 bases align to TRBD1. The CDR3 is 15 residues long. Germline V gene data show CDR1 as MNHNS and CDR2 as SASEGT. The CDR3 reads CASSDGTGAPYSWDF. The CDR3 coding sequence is TGTGCCAGCAGTGACGGGACAGGGGCCCCATATAGCTGGGACTTC.

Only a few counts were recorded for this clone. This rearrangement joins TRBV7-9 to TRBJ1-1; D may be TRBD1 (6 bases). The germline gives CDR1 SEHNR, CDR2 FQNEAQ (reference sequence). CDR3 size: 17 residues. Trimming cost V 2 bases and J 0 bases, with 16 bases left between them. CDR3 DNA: TGTGCCAGCAGCTTACTAGGGGGGCTCGAGGTGAACACTGAAGCTTTCTTT. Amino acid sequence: CASSLLGGLEVNTEAFF.

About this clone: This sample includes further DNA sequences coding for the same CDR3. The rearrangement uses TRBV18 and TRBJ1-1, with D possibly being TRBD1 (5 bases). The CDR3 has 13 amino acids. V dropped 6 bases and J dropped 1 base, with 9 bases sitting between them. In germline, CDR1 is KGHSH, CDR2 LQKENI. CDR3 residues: CASSGQKNTEAFF. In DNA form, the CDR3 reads TGTGCCAGCTCCGGACAAAAGAACACTGAAGCTTTCTTT.

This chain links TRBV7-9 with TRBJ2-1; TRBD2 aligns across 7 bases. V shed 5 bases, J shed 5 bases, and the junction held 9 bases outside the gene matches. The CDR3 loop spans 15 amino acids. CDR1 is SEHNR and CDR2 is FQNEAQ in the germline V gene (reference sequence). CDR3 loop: CASSRLAGDDNEQFF. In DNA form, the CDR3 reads TGTGCCAGCAGCCGACTGGCGGGGGACGACAATGAGCAGTTCTTC.

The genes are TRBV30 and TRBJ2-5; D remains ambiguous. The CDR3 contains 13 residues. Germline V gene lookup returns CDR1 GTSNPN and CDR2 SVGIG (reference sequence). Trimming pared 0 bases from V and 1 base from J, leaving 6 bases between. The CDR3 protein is CAWSVSLQETQYF. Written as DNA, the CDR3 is TGTGCCTGGAGTGTTAGTCTCCAAGAGACCCAGTACTTC.

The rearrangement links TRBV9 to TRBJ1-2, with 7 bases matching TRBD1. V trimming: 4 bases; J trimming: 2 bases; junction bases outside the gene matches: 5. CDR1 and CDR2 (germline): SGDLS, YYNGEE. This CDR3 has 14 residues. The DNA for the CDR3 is TGTGCCAGCAGCTCGGGACAGAAAAACTATGGCTACACCTTC. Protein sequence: CASSSGQKNYGYTF.

The CDR3 region is CASSPSRQGSNTGELFF. The CDR3 coding sequence is TGTGCCAGCTCACCCTCTAGACAGGGTAGTAACACCGGGGAGCTGTTTTTT. The chain has TRBV18 and TRBJ2-2; 7 positions match TRBD1. Germline V gene lookup returns CDR1 KGHSH and CDR2 LQKENI. V shed 3 bases, J shed 2 bases, and the junction held 9 bases outside the gene matches. The CDR3 loop spans 17 amino acids.

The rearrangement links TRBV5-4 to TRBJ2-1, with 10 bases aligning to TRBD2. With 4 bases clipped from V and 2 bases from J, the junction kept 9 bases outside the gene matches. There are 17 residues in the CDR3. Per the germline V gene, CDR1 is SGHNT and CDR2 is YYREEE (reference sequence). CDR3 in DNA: TGTGCCAGCAGCGCCAGCGGGGGGGCCTGGGCCTACAATGAGCAGTTCTTC. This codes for CASSASGGAWAYNEQFF.

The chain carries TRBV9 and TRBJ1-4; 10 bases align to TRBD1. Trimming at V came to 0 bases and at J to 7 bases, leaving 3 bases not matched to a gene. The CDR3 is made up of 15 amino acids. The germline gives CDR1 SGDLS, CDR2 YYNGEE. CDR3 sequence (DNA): TGTGCCAGCAGCGTAGGGAGGACAGGGGGTGAAAAACTGTTTTTT. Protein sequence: CASSVGRTGGEKLFF.

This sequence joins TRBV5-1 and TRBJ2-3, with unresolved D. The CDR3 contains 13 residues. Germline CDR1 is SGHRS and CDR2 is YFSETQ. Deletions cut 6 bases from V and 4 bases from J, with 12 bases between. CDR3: CASTSLVADTQYF. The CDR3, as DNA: TGCGCCAGCACCTCCCTCGTGGCAGATACGCAGTATTTT. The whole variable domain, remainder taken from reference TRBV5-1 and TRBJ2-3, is KAGVTQTPRYLIKTRGQQVTLSCSPISGHRSVSWYQQTPGQGLQFLFEYFSETQRNKGNFPGRFSGRQFSNSRSEMNVSTLELGDSALYLCASTSLVADTQYFGPGTRLTVL.

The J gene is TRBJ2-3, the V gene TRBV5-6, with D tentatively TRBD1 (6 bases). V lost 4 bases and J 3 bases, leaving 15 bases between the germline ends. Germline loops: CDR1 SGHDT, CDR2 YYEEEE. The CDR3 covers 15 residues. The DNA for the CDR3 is TGTGCCAGCAGCGGGGGCGCATATTTTACAGATACGCAGTATTTT. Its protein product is CASSGGAYFTDTQYF.

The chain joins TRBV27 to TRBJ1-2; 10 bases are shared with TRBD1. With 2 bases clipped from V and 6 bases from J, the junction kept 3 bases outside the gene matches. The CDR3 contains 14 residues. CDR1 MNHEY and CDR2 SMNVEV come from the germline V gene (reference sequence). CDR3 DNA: TGTGCCAGCAGTTTAACAGGGACAGGGGATGGCTACACCTTC. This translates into CASSLTGTGDGYTF.

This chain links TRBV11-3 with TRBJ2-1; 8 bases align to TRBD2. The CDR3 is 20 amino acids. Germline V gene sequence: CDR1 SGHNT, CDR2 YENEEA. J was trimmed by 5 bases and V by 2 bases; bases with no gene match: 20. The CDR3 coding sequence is TGTGCCAGCAGCTTACCGAGGGGACTAGTCAATCCCCGGGTGAACAATGAGCAGTTCTTC. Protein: CASSLPRGLVNPRVNNEQFF.

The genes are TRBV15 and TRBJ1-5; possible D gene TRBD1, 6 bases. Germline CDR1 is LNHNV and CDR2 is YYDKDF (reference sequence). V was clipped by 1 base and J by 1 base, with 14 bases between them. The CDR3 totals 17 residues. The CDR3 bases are TGTGCCACCAGCAGAGGAACTGGGGGCGGAAGCAATCAGCCCCAGCATTTT. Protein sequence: CATSRGTGGGSNQPQHF.

The CDR3 here is CASSLAAGGVADTQYF. The CDR3 region has the DNA TGTGCCAGCAGCTTAGCAGCGGGGGGCGTCGCAGATACGCAGTATTTT. V is TRBV7-2 and J is TRBJ2-3; 9 bases match TRBD2. The CDR3 extends over 16 amino acids. Looked up from germline, CDR1 is SGHTA and CDR2 is FQGNSA. After removal of 0 bases from V and 4 bases from J, the junction contained 5 bases not matched to a gene.

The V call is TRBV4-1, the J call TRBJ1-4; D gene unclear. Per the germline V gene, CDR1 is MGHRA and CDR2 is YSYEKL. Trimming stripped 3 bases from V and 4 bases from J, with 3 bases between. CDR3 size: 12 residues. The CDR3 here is CASSQVNEKLFF. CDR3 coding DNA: TGCGCCAGCAGCCAGGTTAATGAAAAACTGTTTTTT.

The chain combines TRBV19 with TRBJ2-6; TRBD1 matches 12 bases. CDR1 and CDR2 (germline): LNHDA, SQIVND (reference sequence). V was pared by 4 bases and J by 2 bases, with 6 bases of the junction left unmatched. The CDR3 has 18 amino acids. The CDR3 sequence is CASSTGTGGFTGANVLTF. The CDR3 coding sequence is TGTGCCAGTAGTACCGGGACAGGGGGCTTTACTGGGGCCAACGTCCTGACTTTC.

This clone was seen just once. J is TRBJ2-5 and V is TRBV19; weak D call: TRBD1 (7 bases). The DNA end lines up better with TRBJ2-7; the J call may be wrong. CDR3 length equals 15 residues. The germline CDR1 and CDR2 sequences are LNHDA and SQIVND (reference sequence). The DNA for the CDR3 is TGTGCCAGTAGTCGGGGGATGACAGGGAACTACGAGCAGTACTTC. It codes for CASSRGMTGNYEQYF.

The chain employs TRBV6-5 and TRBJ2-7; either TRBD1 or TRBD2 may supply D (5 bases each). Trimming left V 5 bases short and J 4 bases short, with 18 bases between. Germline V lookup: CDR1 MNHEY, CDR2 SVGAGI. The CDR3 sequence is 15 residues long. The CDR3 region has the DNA TGTGCCAGCAGTGCTGACCGGGACCCCGTTTACGAGCAGTACTTC. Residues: CASSADRDPVYEQYF.

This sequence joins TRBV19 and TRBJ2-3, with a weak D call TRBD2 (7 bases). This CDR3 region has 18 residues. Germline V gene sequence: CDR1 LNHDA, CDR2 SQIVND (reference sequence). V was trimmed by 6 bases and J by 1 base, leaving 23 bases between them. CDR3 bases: TGTGCCAGTAGCCCCAGTCGGCGAACGGGGGGCGGCACAGATACGCAGTATTTT. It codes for CASSPSRRTGGGTDTQYF.

CDR3 bases: TGTGCCAGCAGGGACAGGGCGAACACCGGGGAGCTGTTTTTT. Protein sequence: CASRDRANTGELFF. This chain links TRBV2 with TRBJ2-2, with 8 positions matching TRBD1. After removal of 6 bases from V and 0 bases from J, the junction contained 0 bases not matched to a gene. Germline CDR1 reads SNHLY; CDR2 reads FYNNEI. The CDR3 runs to 14 residues.

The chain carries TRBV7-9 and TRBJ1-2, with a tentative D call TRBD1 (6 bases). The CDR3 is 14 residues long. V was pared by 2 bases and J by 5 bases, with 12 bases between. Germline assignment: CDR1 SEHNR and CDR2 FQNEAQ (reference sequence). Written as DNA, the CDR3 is TGTGCCAGCAGCTTACCAGGGGCGGAATATGGCTACACCTTC. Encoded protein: CASSLPGAEYGYTF.

The CDR3 nucleotides read TGTGCCAGCAGTTTATGGGGGGCGAACCAAGAGACCCAGTACTTC. Amino acids: CASSLWGANQETQYF. This chain connects TRBV27 to TRBJ2-5; either TRBD1 or TRBD2 may supply D (6 bases each). This CDR3 contains 15 residues. Deletions cut 1 base from V and 0 bases from J, with 9 bases between. Germline CDR1 MNHEY, CDR2 SMNVEV (reference sequence).

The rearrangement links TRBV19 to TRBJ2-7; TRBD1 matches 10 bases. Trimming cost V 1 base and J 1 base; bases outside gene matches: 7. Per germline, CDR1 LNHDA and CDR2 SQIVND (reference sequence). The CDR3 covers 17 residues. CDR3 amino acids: CASSIGLGQGKSYEQYF. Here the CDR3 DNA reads TGTGCCAGTAGTATAGGTTTGGGACAGGGGAAGTCCTACGAGCAGTACTTC. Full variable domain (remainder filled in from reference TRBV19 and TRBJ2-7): DGGITQSPKYLFRKEGQNVTLSCEQNLNHDAMYWYRQDPGQGLRLIYYSQIVNDFQKGDIAEGYSVSREKKESFPLTVTSAQKNPTAFYLCASSIGLGQGKSYEQYFGPGTRLTVT.

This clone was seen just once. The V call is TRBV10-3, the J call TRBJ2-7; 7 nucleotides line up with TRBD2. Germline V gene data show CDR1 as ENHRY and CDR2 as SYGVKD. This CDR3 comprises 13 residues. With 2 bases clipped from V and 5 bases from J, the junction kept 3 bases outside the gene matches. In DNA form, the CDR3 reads TGTGCCATCAGTGAGGCGGGACTACACGAGCAGTACTTC. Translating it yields CAISEAGLHEQYF.

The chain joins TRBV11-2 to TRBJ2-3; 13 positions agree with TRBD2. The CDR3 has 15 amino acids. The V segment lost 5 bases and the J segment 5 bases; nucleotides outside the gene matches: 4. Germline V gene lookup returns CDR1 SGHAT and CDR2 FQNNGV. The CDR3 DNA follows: TGTGCCAGCAGCCCGGGACTAGCGGGGAGAGATACGCAGTATTTT. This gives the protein CASSPGLAGRDTQYF.